This T cell receptor (beta chain) originates from a study of blood T cell repertoires in COVID-19. Turning to the study itself: Spain, Italy and the United States supplied samples that represented acute and convalescent COVID-19. In each case, the material was cDNA or gDNA derived from T cells, B-cell-depleted T cells, or PBMCs.

Authors' analysis steps: Amplifying reference gene primers gave estimates of nucleated cell counts. Sequenced by immunoSEQ multiplex PCR; TCRdb stores in-frame clones only, minus some. The V and J calls and clone size were taken over from that table, and D and trimming were inferred from the DNA. The sample has 150,000 to 180,000 clones, 60% to 85% seen once. There are 16 residues in the CDR3. Trimming cost V 0 bases and J 4 bases, with 14 bases left between them. CDR1 KGHSH and CDR2 LQKENI come from the germline V gene. Input material: peripheral blood. This TCR came from an elderly man with acute or convalescent COVID-19. The chain carries TRBV18 and TRBJ2-3; D perhaps matches TRBD2 (6 bases). The CDR3 DNA reads TGTGCCAGCTCACCACCGGAGGGTAACGTTGCAGATACGCAGTATTTT. Amino acids: CASSPPEGNVADTQYF.